A selection of T cell receptor beta chains follows, all from one sample in a study of blood T cell repertoires in COVID-19. Assay used: immunoSEQ multiplex PCR; TCRdb lists only in-frame clones, some missing. Among 300,000 to 350,000 clones, 88% were seen once, and the ten largest hold approximately 1.6%. Source material: peripheral blood. Every receptor here comes from a woman in her twenties or thirties with COVID-19, enrolled during active disease. The CDR3 runs from the conserved cysteine through the conserved F or W. The D gene is left open where the match is weak. Size tells how often a clone was seen (once, few, many) or the class of an expanded clone, and some rows leave it out.

clone_size	v_call	j_call	d_call	cdr3_nt	cdr3_aa
-	TRBV7-9	TRBJ1-2	-	TGTGCCAGCAGCCACCCCTCCGGGGTAGGTGGCTACACCTTC	CASSHPSGVGGYTF
-	TRBV2	TRBJ2-7	-	TGTGCCAGCAGCGAGCGCTACGAGCAGTACTTC	CASSERYEQYF
-	TRBV4-1	TRBJ1-3	-	TGCGCCAGCAGCCAAGGCCGTAGCTCTGGAAACACCATATATTTT	CASSQGRSSGNTIYF
-	TRBV19	TRBJ2-5	-	TGTGCCAGTAGTACAGGACTAACGCCGTCGGAGACCCAGTACTTC	CASSTGLTPSETQYF
once	TRBV11-1	TRBJ1-1	-	TGTGCCAGCAGCTTAGTACATCAGAGGACTGAAGCTTTCTTT	CASSLVHQRTEAFF
-	TRBV28	TRBJ2-3	-	TGTGCCAGCAGTTTTGGCCTAGCTCAGTATTTT	CASSFGLAQYF
-	TRBV7-9	TRBJ2-5	-	TGTGCCAGCAGCTTAGACCAGAAGCAAGAGACCCAGTACTTC	CASSLDQKQETQYF
-	TRBV6-5	TRBJ1-1	-	TGTGCCAGTCCCGACAGGCTCGACACTGAAGCTTTCTTT	CASPDRLDTEAFF
once	TRBV28	TRBJ1-3	TRBD1	TGTGCCAGCAGATCGGGGACAGGTCTGACCAGCTCTGGAAACACCATATATTTT	CASRSGTGLTSSGNTIYF
-	TRBV24-1	TRBJ2-5	TRBD2	TGTGCCACCAGTGACATGGGGACTAGCGGGGGCCAAGAGACCCAGTACTTC	CATSDMGTSGGQETQYF
-	TRBV7-2	TRBJ1-4	-	TGTGCCAGCAGCTTAGACAGTCTTGGGTATGAAAAACTGTTTTTT	CASSLDSLGYEKLFF
-	TRBV9	TRBJ2-1	TRBD2	TGTGCCAGCAGCGCAGAGGGAGCGGGGGGTGATCATGAGCAGTTCTTC	CASSAEGAGGDHEQFF
-	TRBV5-5	TRBJ1-6	-	TGTGCCAGCAGCTTGCCACCGACAGGTAGCTCCTATAATTCACCCCTCCACTTT	CASSLPPTGSSYNSPLHF
-	TRBV5-5	TRBJ2-2	-	TGTGCCAGCAGCTTCTCTCGGGGGAGCGGGGAGCTGTTTTTT	CASSFSRGSGELFF
-	TRBV5-6	TRBJ1-6	-	TGTGCCAGCAGCCCCTTTGTGGGCAAGGCGCCCCTCCACTTT	CASSPFVGKAPLHF
-	TRBV7-9	TRBJ1-4	TRBD1	TGTGCCAGCAGCCGACTCGATTACAGGGGAACTAATGAAAAACTGTTTTTT	CASSRLDYRGTNEKLFF
once	TRBV12-5	TRBJ1-4	TRBD1	TGTGCTAGTGGTTTTACAGGGGAGAGCGAGGAACTGTTTTTT	CASGFTGESEELFF
-	TRBV7-9	TRBJ2-2	-	TGTGCCAGCAGCTTATACTACACGGCGAACACCGGGGAGCTGTTTTTT	CASSLYYTANTGELFF
-	TRBV6-6	TRBJ1-3	-	TGTGCCAGCAGTTATTCGTCAGGGCGAGGAAACACCATATATTTT	CASSYSSGRGNTIYF
-	TRBV4-2	TRBJ1-2	TRBD1	TGTGCCAGCAGCCAAGATAGACGACAGGGGAACTATGGCTACACCTTC	CASSQDRRQGNYGYTF
once	TRBV24-1	TRBJ2-5	TRBD2	TGTGCCACCAGTGATTTGATCTGGGGGGGCCAAGAGACCCAGTACTTC	CATSDLIWGGQETQYF
-	TRBV4-3	TRBJ1-2	TRBD1	TGCGCCAGCAGCCTCGGACAGGGGACCTACGATGGCTACACCTTC	CASSLGQGTYDGYTF
-	TRBV28	TRBJ2-1	TRBD2	TGTGCCAGCAGTTTAGCGGGGGGGCCGGGCAATGAGCAGTTCTTC	CASSLAGGPGNEQFF
-	TRBV19	TRBJ2-7	TRBD1	TGTGCCAGTAGTGACTTTGGACAGGCCTCCTACGAGCAGTACTTC	CASSDFGQASYEQYF
-	TRBV3-1/TRBV3-2	TRBJ2-3	-	TGTGCCAGCAGCCAAGATGGCGGTAACCCAGATACGCAGTATTTT	CASSQDGGNPDTQYF
few	TRBV5-4	TRBJ1-3	-	TGTGCCAGCAGCGAACAGGGAAGTTGGACTGGAAACACCATATATTTT	CASSEQGSWTGNTIYF
-	TRBV5-1	TRBJ2-7	TRBD1	TGCGCCAGCAAGTTGGACAGGGGGCTCTTCGACGAGCAGTACTTC	CASKLDRGLFDEQYF
-	TRBV27	TRBJ2-2	-	TGTGCCAGCAGTTATACAGACGCGAACACCGGGGAGCTGTTTTTT	CASSYTDANTGELFF
once	TRBV2	TRBJ2-2	TRBD2	TGTGCCAGCAGTCTTAGCGGGGGAAACACCGGGGAGCTGTTTTTT	CASSLSGGNTGELFF
-	TRBV7-2	TRBJ1-3	-	TGTGCCAGCAGCTTAGGGAGGGGAATGGGCTCTGGAAACACCATATATTTT	CASSLGRGMGSGNTIYF
-	TRBV4-2	TRBJ2-1	TRBD2	TGTGCCAGCAGCTATCGGACTAGCGGGGGGAACAATGAGCAGTTCTTC	CASSYRTSGGNNEQFF
-	TRBV2	TRBJ2-2	-	TGTGCCAGCAGTGGCAAAGAAGGGGTAGCCGGGGAGCTGTTTTTT	CASSGKEGVAGELFF
-	TRBV7-6	TRBJ2-2	TRBD2	TGTGCCAGCAGCTTTCTAGCGGGGGGGCCCGGCGGGGAGCTGTTTTTT	CASSFLAGGPGGELFF
once	TRBV12-3/TRBV12-4	TRBJ2-7	-	TGTGCCAGCAGTTTTGCTCCTACCTACGAGCAGTACTTC	CASSFAPTYEQYF
-	TRBV4-1	TRBJ1-2	TRBD1	TGCGCCAGCAGACCGACAGGGAACTATGGCTACACCTTC	CASRPTGNYGYTF
-	TRBV7-5	TRBJ1-1	-	TGTGTCAGAAGCTTTCCGGCCCGAGACAGGGCTCATGAAGCTTTCTTT	CVRSFPARDRAHEAFF
-	TRBV7-9	TRBJ1-1	-	TGTGCCAGCAGCTTAGCGGGGTCAGGGCGGAAGGACACTGAAGCTTTCTTT	CASSLAGSGRKDTEAFF
-	TRBV7-9	TRBJ1-6	-	TGTGCCAGCAGCTTACCTTGGGAGGCTAATTCACCCCTCCACTTT	CASSLPWEANSPLHF
-	TRBV9	TRBJ2-2	TRBD2	TGTGCCAGCAGCGTAGGTAGCGGGGCCACCGGGGAGCTGTTTTTT	CASSVGSGATGELFF
-	TRBV4-3	TRBJ2-1	-	TGCGCCAGCAGCCAAGATTGGGCTGAGCAGTTCTTC	CASSQDWAEQFF
-	TRBV4-2	TRBJ1-1	-	TGTGCCAGCAGACCCGTGGGGGGAGACACTGAAGCTTTCTTT	CASRPVGGDTEAFF
-	TRBV3-1/TRBV3-2	TRBJ1-1	TRBD1	TGTGCCAGCAGCCATTTCAAGGGACAGGGTGATCGTCGGGCTTTCTTT	CASSHFKGQGDRRAFF
-	TRBV5-1	TRBJ2-1	TRBD1	TGCGCCAGCAGCTTTGGACAGGGTAACTACAATGAGCAGTTCTTC	CASSFGQGNYNEQFF
-	TRBV11-2	TRBJ1-1	-	TGTGCCAGCAGCGCAAACTGGAACACTGAAGCTTTCTTT	CASSANWNTEAFF
-	TRBV2	TRBJ1-1	-	TGTGCCAGCACCCTAGCGAACACTGAAGCTTTCTTT	CASTLANTEAFF
-	TRBV11-2	TRBJ1-2	-	TGTGCCAGCAGCTACGGGATTTGGGGTGTTGACCAAGTGGGCTACACCTTC	CASSYGIWGVDQVGYTF
-	TRBV4-1	TRBJ1-6	-	TGCGCCAGCAGCCCGGCAGTGGGGGGGATCGACAATTCACCCCTCCACTTT	CASSPAVGGIDNSPLHF
-	TRBV30	TRBJ2-3	-	TGTGCCTGGTCCCCCGGACTAACTAGCACAGATACGCAGTATTTT	CAWSPGLTSTDTQYF
-	TRBV6-5	TRBJ2-6	-	TGTGCCAGCAGTTACTCGTCTTATGGGGCCAACGTCCTGACTTTC	CASSYSSYGANVLTF
-	TRBV19	TRBJ2-7	TRBD1	TGTGCCAGTAGTACCCAGACAGGGGTCGCCTACGAGCAGTACTTC	CASSTQTGVAYEQYF
once	TRBV30	TRBJ2-1	-	TGTGCCTGGGGGACTGCCCTCAGCTCCTACAATGAGCAGTTCTTC	CAWGTALSSYNEQFF
-	TRBV7-9	TRBJ2-5	-	TGTGCCAGCAGCTTTGCAGGGAAGGAGACCCAGTACTTC	CASSFAGKETQYF
-	TRBV9	TRBJ2-3	-	TGTGCCAGCAGCGTAACAGGAACAGATACGCAGTATTTT	CASSVTGTDTQYF
-	TRBV9	TRBJ1-4	TRBD1	TGTGCCAGCAGCCCTCAGACAGGGGGAGAAAAACTGTTTTTT	CASSPQTGGEKLFF
-	TRBV21-1	TRBJ1-1	-	TGTGCCAGCAGCAAAGACAGGGGTAACACTGAAGCTTTCTTT	CASSKDRGNTEAFF
-	TRBV7-9	TRBJ2-2	-	TGTGCCAGCAGCTTAGGTTCGTGGGAGCTGTTTTTT	CASSLGSWELFF
once	TRBV6-5	TRBJ1-5	-	TGTGCCAGCAGTTATCGGGGGGGTGTGAATCAGCCCCAGCATTTT	CASSYRGGVNQPQHF
-	TRBV30	TRBJ1-1	-	TGTGCCTGGAGCCAAGAGGGGGTGGTAGCTTTCTTT	CAWSQEGVVAFF
-	TRBV28	TRBJ2-3	TRBD2	TGTGCCAGCGTGAGCGGGGGCGCAGATACGCAGTATTTT	CASVSGGADTQYF
-	TRBV7-9	TRBJ1-1	TRBD1	TGTGCCAGCAGCGGGACCTCCGAGGGACAGGGGGCTTTGAACACTGAAGCTTTCTTT	CASSGTSEGQGALNTEAFF